The source of this T cell receptor beta chain is a study of cytotoxic CD8 clonotypes in ibrutinib-treated CLL. For the study at large: Productive templates per sample averaged 255,043; productive rearrangements, some 99,000. General study points: Increased clonality at ibrutinib response gave way to a return toward baseline at progression.

Assay: immunoSEQ multiplex PCR; the TCRdb copy retains only in-frame clones and omits some. The data contain tens of thousands of clones, 50% to 70% of them singletons. The length of the CDR3 is 12 residues. Looked up from germline, CDR1 is SGHDT and CDR2 is YYEEEE. The V end was cut by 1 base, the J end by 7 bases, with 5 bases between. Genomic DNA in an amount of around 2 micrograms was extracted from cryopreserved PBMCs and used for the preparation of TCR beta libraries. Concerning this clone itself: Antigen specificity is unknown.

The sequence derives from a human donor with chronic lymphocytic leukemia. This specimen consisted of PBMCs, obtained after 24 months of ibrutinib treatment. The chain has TRBV5-6 and TRBJ2-2; D gene unclear. This CDR3 reads CASSLRGGELFF. The CDR3 DNA reads TGTGCCAGCAGCTTGAGAGGCGGGGAGCTGTTTTTT.